This T cell receptor (beta chain) was sequenced in a study of T cells in Graves' hyperthyroidism and ophthalmopathy. The study, taken as a whole, reports: Ophthalmopathy was told apart from stable hyperthyroidism by a 13 V-J model. Most clonotypes that expanded in the thyroid above 0.001 also showed up in blood.

The germline V gene encodes CDR1 MNHEY and CDR2 SMNVEV (reference sequence). Deletions cut 5 bases from V and 2 bases from J, with 13 bases between. The CDR3 totals 15 residues. Clinical symptoms, serum thyroxine and TRAb, thyroid ultrasound and orbital computed tomography were used for the diagnoses. Blood was drawn at first hyperthyroidism diagnosis, before any ophthalmopathy symptoms. This clonotype was counted at least ten times. Its antigen is currently unknown. Amplified TCR beta CDR3 regions came from RNA transcripts. The primer set for the first-round RT-PCR of the TCR CDR3 was HTBI. TCRdb re-derived calls from the multiplex PCR reads in MiXCR, one entry per CDR3 protein. Among over 700,000 distinct CDR3 sequences listed, approximately 19% were seen once.

The chain employs TRBV27 and TRBJ1-5; no reliable D call. The material sequenced was blood. The sequence came from a woman aged 50 to 60 with Graves' hyperthyroidism that later progressed to Graves' ophthalmopathy. This chain's CDR3 is CASSPFESGNQPQHF. As DNA, the CDR3 is TGTGCCAGCAGTCCCTTTGAAAGCGGCAATCAGCCCCAGCATTTT.